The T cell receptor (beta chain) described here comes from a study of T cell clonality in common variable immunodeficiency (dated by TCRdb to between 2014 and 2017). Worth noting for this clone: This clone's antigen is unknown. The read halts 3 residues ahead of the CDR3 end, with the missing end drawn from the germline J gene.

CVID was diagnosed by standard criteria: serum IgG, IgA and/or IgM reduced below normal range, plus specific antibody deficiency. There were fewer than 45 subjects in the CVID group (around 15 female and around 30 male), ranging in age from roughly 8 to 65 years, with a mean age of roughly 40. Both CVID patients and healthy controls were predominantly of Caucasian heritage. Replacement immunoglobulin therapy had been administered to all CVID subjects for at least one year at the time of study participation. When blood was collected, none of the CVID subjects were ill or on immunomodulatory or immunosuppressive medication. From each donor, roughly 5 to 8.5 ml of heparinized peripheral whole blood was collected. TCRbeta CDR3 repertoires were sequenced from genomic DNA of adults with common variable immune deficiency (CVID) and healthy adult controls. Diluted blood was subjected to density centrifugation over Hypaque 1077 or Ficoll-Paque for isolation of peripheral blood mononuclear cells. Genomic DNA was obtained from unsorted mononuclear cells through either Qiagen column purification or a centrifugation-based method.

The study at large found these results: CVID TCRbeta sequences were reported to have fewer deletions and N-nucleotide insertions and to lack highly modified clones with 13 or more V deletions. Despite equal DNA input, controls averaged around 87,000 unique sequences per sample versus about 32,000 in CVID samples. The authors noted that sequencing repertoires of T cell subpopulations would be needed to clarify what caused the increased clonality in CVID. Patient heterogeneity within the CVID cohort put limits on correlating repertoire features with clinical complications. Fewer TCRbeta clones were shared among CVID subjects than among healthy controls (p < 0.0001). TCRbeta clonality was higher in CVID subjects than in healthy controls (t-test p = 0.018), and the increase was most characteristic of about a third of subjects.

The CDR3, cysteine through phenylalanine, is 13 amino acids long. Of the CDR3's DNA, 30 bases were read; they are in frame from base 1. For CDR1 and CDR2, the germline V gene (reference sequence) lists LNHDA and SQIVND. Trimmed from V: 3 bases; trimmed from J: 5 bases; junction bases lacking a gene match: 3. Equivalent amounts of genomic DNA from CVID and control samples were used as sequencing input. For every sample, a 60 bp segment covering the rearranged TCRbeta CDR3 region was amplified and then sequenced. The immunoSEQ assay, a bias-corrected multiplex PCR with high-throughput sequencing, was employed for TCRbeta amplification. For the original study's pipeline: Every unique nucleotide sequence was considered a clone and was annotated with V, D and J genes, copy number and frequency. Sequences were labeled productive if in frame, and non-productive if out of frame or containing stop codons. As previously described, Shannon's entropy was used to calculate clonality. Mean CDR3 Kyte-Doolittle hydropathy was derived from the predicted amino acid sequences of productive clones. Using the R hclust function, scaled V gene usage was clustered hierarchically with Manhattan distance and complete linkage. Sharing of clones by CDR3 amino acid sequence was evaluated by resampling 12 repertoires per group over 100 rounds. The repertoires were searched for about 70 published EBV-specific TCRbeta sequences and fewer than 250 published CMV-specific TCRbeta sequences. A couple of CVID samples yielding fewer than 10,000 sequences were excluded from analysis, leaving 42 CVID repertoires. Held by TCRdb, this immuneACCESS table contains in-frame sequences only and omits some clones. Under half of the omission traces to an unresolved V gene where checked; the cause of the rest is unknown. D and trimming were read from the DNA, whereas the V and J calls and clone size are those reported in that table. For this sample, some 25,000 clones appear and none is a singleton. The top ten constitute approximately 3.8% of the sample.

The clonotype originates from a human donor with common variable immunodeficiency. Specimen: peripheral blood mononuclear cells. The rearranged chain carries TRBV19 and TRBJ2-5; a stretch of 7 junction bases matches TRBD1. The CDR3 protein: CASSMRGRETQYF. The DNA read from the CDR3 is TGTGCCAGTAGTATGAGGGGGCGGGAGACC.